Presented here are 9 T cell receptor beta chains from one specimen sequenced in a study of blood T cells in healthy people across ages. A second roughly 6 to 12 cycle PCR used barcoded and J-beta primers. Each CDR3 protein is one row after TCRdb ran MiXCR on the 5' RACE reads. The profile shows around 1,700,000 distinct CDR3 sequences, under 30% of them singletons. The sequencing sample was made of blood. Source of these receptors: a woman aged 30 to 39 in good health.

This clonotype turned up a few times. The CDR3 DNA reads as TGTGCCAGCAGCATCGGTTATCAGCCCCAGCATTTT. It yields the protein CASSIGYQPQHF. The V and J genes are TRBV28 and TRBJ1-5, with no clear D. The V gene lost 6 bases and the J gene lost 5 bases, with 8 bases spanning the gap. In germline, CDR1 is MDHEN, CDR2 SYDVKM. CDR3 length: 12 residues. Drawing the rest from reference TRBV28 and TRBJ1-5, the complete variable domain is DVKVTQSSRYLVKRTGEKVFLECVQDMDHENMFWYRQDPGLGLRLIYFSYDVKMKEKGDIPEGYSVSREKKERFSLILESASTNQTSMYLCASSIGYQPQHFGDGTRLSIL.

The genes are TRBV5-5 and TRBJ2-1; TRBD2 aligns across 8 bases. J lost 7 bases, V lost 1 base, and 7 bases had no gene match. The CDR3 has 15 amino acids. Per germline, CDR1 SGHKS and CDR2 YYEKEE (reference sequence). CDR3 sequence reads: CASSLFGLAGNEQFF. Written as DNA, the CDR3 is TGTGCCAGCAGCTTGTTCGGGCTAGCGGGTAATGAGCAGTTCTTC.

J is TRBJ2-5 and V is TRBV5-6; 13 positions match TRBD2. The germline V gene has CDR1 SGHDT and CDR2 YYEEEE. J was trimmed by 5 bases and V by 1 base; bases with no gene match: 5. CDR3 size: 16 residues. The CDR3 DNA sequence: TGTGCCAGCAGCTTGAGGACTAGCGGGAGCAGGGAGACCCAGTACTTC. It encodes CASSLRTSGSRETQYF. Full variable domain (outside the CDR3, taken from reference TRBV5-6 and TRBJ2-5): DAGVTQSPTHLIKTRGQQVTLRCSPKSGHDTVSWYQQALGQGPQFIFQYYEEEERQRGNFPDRFSGHQFPNYSSELNVNALLLGDSALYLCASSLRTSGSRETQYFGPGTRLLVL.

The chain uses TRBV7-9 and TRBJ2-1, with D perhaps matching TRBD1 (7 bases). Looked up from germline, CDR1 is SEHNR and CDR2 is FQNEAQ (reference sequence). Trimming removed 3 bases at V and 8 bases at J, with 11 bases between. This CDR3 has 13 amino acids. CDR3 in DNA: TGTGCCAGCAGCTTCCAGGGGGGCTATGAGCAGTTCTTC. Translation: CASSFQGGYEQFF.

The CDR3 DNA reads as TGTGCCAGCTCGCGGGACAGCCTCGGGGAGACCCAGTACTTC. It codes for CASSRDSLGETQYF. The rearrangement joins TRBV18 to TRBJ2-5, with D possibly being TRBD1 (7 bases). Germline V gene lookup returns CDR1 KGHSH and CDR2 LQKENI. The CDR3 totals 14 residues. V was shortened by 6 bases and J by 5 bases, with 16 bases between the two germline ends.

The chain employs TRBV4-1 and TRBJ1-3; D is perhaps TRBD1 (5 bases). Trimming shortened V by 0 bases and J by 2 bases, and 8 bases separated the two germline ends. Germline V lookup: CDR1 MGHRA, CDR2 YSYEKL. The CDR3 sequence is 15 residues long. CDR3 loop: CASSQDGTAGNTIYF. The DNA for the CDR3 is TGCGCCAGCAGCCAAGATGGGACGGCTGGAAACACCATATATTTT.

The CDR3, as DNA: TGTGCCAGCAGCCAGAAGGGGACAGGTAAAATGAAGACCCAGTACTTC. It yields the protein CASSQKGTGKMKTQYF. The chain joins TRBV3-1 to TRBJ2-7; TRBD1 matches at 8 bases. The J call could be wrong; TRBJ2-5 is a better fit for the DNA end. The CDR3 runs 16 residues. Germline CDR1 LGHDT, CDR2 YNNKEL (reference sequence).

The chain combines TRBV28 with TRBJ1-4; a possible D gene is TRBD1 (6 bases). The germline V gene has CDR1 MDHEN and CDR2 SYDVKM. This CDR3 is built from 11 residues. The V gene lost 5 bases and the J gene lost 11 bases, with 9 bases spanning the gap. DNA for the CDR3: TGTGCCAGCAGTGGCCAGGGGAAACTGTTTTTT. This translates into CASSGQGKLFF.

This clonotype has more than one count but fewer than ten. This sequence joins TRBV5-1 and TRBJ2-3; D is perhaps TRBD2 (6 bases). The germline gives CDR1 SGHRS, CDR2 YFSETQ. The CDR3 totals 16 residues. Trimming took 3 bases from V and 0 from J, leaving 14 bases between them. CDR3 region: CASSSPRGTSTDTQYF. Written as DNA, the CDR3 is TGCGCCAGCAGCTCCCCGCGCGGGACTAGCACAGATACGCAGTATTTT.